The 11 T cell receptor beta chains presented below share a single source sample, sequenced in a study of T cells after yellow fever vaccination. Via MiXCR, TCRdb re-called the 5' RACE reads, giving one row per CDR3 protein. The sample records 450,000 to 550,000 distinct CDR3 sequences, 21% being singletons. The sample in question was PBMCs, obtained roughly 20 days after the first yellow fever vaccination. These receptor sequences come from a man in his late teens or twenties who received the YFV17D yellow fever vaccine.

This clonotype has only a few counts. This chain connects TRBV28 to TRBJ2-7, with D hard to call. V lost 5 bases and J 6 bases, leaving 20 bases between the germline ends. The CDR3 is made up of 15 amino acids. Germline CDR1 MDHEN, CDR2 SYDVKM. CDR3 DNA: TGTGCCAGCAGTCCCCTCGACCGAGGTGGATCCGAGCAGTACGTC. It translates to CASSPLDRGGSEQYV.

V and J are TRBV23-1 and TRBJ1-5, with a possible D match to TRBD1 (6 bases). TRBV23-1 is flagged as an ORF with uncertain function. The V gene lost 0 bases and the J gene lost 9 bases, with 6 bases spanning the gap. The CDR3 is made up of 12 amino acids. CDR3 amino acids: CASSQSRGPQHF. As DNA, the CDR3 is TGCGCCAGCAGTCAATCCAGGGGGCCCCAGCATTTT.

The rearrangement uses TRBV6-2 or TRBV6-3 and TRBJ2-3, with TRBD2 as a possible D gene (6 bases). The CDR3 runs 16 residues. V lost 4 bases and J lost 9, with 23 bases in between. CDR1 is MNHEY and CDR2 is SVGEGT in the germline V gene. The CDR3 loop reads CASSSPSGGARGTQYF. CDR3 nucleotides: TGTGCCAGCAGTTCCCCCTCGGGTGGAGCACGGGGGACGCAGTATTTT.

In this sample, this clonotype turned up a few times. This chain joins TRBV5-5 and TRBJ1-6, with 8 bases matching TRBD1. V dropped 4 bases and J dropped 3; count of bases not matched to a gene: 6. CDR1 and CDR2 (germline): SGHKS, YYEKEE (reference sequence). The CDR3 has 16 residues. CDR3 in DNA: TGTGCCAGCAGCGCGGACAGGGCGCTCTATAATTCACCCCTCCACTTT. Its translation is CASSADRALYNSPLHF.

The rearrangement uses TRBV29-1 and TRBJ1-4, with unresolved D. In germline, CDR1 is SQVTM, CDR2 ANQGSEA. The CDR3 has 11 amino acids. V lost 7 bases to trimming and J lost 7 bases, with 10 bases between them. The CDR3 reads CSGWVSEKLFF. In DNA, the CDR3 is TGCAGCGGGTGGGTGAGTGAAAAACTGTTTTTT.

This clonotype appeared a few times. J is TRBJ2-7 and V is TRBV6-2 or TRBV6-3; 8 positions match TRBD2. J lost 7 bases, V lost 8 bases, and 13 bases had no gene match. Germline V lookup: CDR1 MNHEY, CDR2 SVGEGT. The CDR3 is 14 residues long. CDR3 coding DNA: TGTGCCAGCTCGCGAGCGGGGGCCATCTTAGAGCAGTACGTC. Its translation is CASSRAGAILEQYV.

This sequence joins TRBV27 and TRBJ2-7; TRBD1 matches 10 bases. J lost 1 base, V lost 4 bases, and 4 bases had no gene match. Germline CDR1 MNHEY, CDR2 SMNVEV (reference sequence). The CDR3 consists of 15 residues. Here the CDR3 reads CASSWGTGESYEQYF. The CDR3 bases are TGTGCCAGCAGTTGGGGGACAGGGGAGTCCTACGAGCAGTACTTC.

This clonotype has a handful of counts. The chain carries TRBV7-2 and TRBJ2-5; TRBD2 matches 8 bases. The CDR3 spans 16 residues. CDR1 is SGHTA and CDR2 is FQGNSA in the germline V gene. The trim removed 5 bases at V and 0 bases at J, leaving 8 bases unmatched. The CDR3 loop is CASSPQSGGYQETQYF. CDR3 coding DNA: TGTGCCAGCAGCCCTCAAAGCGGGGGCTACCAAGAGACCCAGTACTTC.

This rearrangement joins TRBV10-3 to TRBJ2-5; 7 bases agree with TRBD2. The CDR3 has 20 amino acids. Losses at the gene ends were 0 bases for V and 1 base for J; bases not matched to a gene: 17. Germline CDR1 is ENHRY and CDR2 is SYGVKD. In nucleotides, the CDR3 is TGTGCCATCAGTGAGTCGAGGCAGGGAGGGCTAGCGAGTTCCCAAGAGACCCAGTACTTC. It specifies CAISESRQGGLASSQETQYF.

This clonotype was seen only a few times. The rearrangement uses TRBV9 and TRBJ2-1, with 11 bases matching TRBD2. The J segment lost 4 bases and the V segment lost 0 bases, leaving 3 bases of the junction unmatched. The CDR3 runs to 16 residues. Germline V gene data show CDR1 as SGDLS and CDR2 as YYNGEE. The CDR3 DNA follows: TGTGCCAGCAGCGTAGTAGGACTAGCGGGTTACAATGAGCAGTTCTTC. Translated: CASSVVGLAGYNEQFF.

The V and J genes are TRBV3-1 and TRBJ2-5, with D tentatively TRBD1 (6 bases). The V gene's germline CDR1 is LGHDT and CDR2 YNNKEL (reference sequence). The CDR3 consists of 17 residues. Trimming cost V 4 bases and J 1 base, with 19 bases left between them. The CDR3 DNA follows: TGTGCCAGCAGCCCACCAAAAGGACAGCAGGGCCAAGAGACCCAGTACTTC. Translation gives CASSPPKGQQGQETQYF.